One and the same sample provided the 8 T cell receptor beta chains below, sequenced in a study of T-cell reconstitution after alpha-beta-depleted transplantation in children. The library targeted TCRbeta and was prepared with unique molecular identifiers. One entry per CDR3 protein, called by TCRdb with MiXCR from the PCR reads. The sample gives about 290,000 distinct CDR3 sequences, over 9% of which show up once; less than 8% is in the top ten. The sequences come from PBMCs, collected before TCRalphabeta/CD19-depleted stem cell transplant. These receptors all come from a boy less than two years old with acute myeloid leukemia, due to receive a stem cell transplant.

This clonotype was counted at least ten times. V is TRBV11-2 and J is TRBJ2-7, with 7 bases lining up with TRBD2. This CDR3 comprises 15 residues. Losses at the gene ends were 1 base for V and 2 bases for J; bases not matched to a gene: 5. CDR1 and CDR2 from the germline V gene are SGHAT and FQNNGV. CDR3 region: CASSLVVSGTYEQYF. CDR3 coding DNA: TGTGCCAGCAGCTTAGTAGTAAGCGGGACCTACGAGCAGTACTTC. Together with reference TRBV11-2 and TRBJ2-7, the CDR3 gives the full variable domain: EAGVAQSPRYKIIEKRQSVAFWCNPISGHATLYWYQQILGQGPKLLIQFQNNGVVDDSQLPKDRFSAERLKGVDSTLKIQPAKLEDSAVYLCASSLVVSGTYEQYFGPGTRLTVT.

Ten or more counts support this clonotype. A read error may produce the germline difference seen at one junction end. The J gene is TRBJ2-7, the V gene TRBV10-3; D unresolved. The CDR3 has 12 residues. Germline CDR1 reads ENHRY; CDR2 reads SYGVKD. The CDR3 protein is CAIRSSSHEQYF. CDR3 nucleotide sequence: TGTGCCATCAGGAGTAGCTCCCACGAGCAGTACTTC.

The chain combines TRBV12-3 or TRBV12-4 with TRBJ2-1, with D tentatively TRBD2 (6 bases). The V gene lost 6 bases and the J gene lost 10 bases, with 19 bases spanning the gap. This CDR3 comprises 14 residues. The CDR3 sequence is CASSPRLEGYEQFF. The CDR3 DNA reads as TGTGCCAGCAGCCCCCGACTAGAGGGCTACGAGCAGTTCTTC.

This clonotype has only a few counts. V is TRBV7-9 and J is TRBJ2-1; 10 bases align to TRBD2. The CDR3 consists of 17 residues. The ends lost 5 bases at V and 2 bases at J; junction bases unmatched: 9. CDR1 is SEHNR and CDR2 is FQNEAQ in the germline V gene (reference sequence). The CDR3 coding sequence is TGTGCCAGCAGCCCCCCACCGGGACTAGCGACCTACAATGAGCAGTTCTTC. Amino acid sequence: CASSPPPGLATYNEQFF.

This clonotype was picked up a small number of times. The CDR3 sequence: CASSFRGTGGPDTQYF. In DNA form, the CDR3 reads TGTGCCAGCAGCTTCCGCGGGACGGGAGGGCCAGATACGCAGTATTTT. The chain links TRBV7-3 to TRBJ2-3; 8 nucleotides line up with TRBD2. The germline gives CDR1 SGHTA, CDR2 FQGTGA. Trimming cost V 3 bases and J 4 bases; bases outside gene matches: 9. This CDR3 is built from 16 residues.

The chain couples TRBV10-2 to TRBJ1-1; the D is unclear. The CDR3 loop spans 15 amino acids. Trimming left V 7 bases short and J 1 base short, with 16 bases between. Germline values: CDR1 WSHSY, CDR2 SAAADI. As DNA, the CDR3 is TGCGCCAGCACTGAACCTCGGAGGAGGAACACTGAAGCTTTCTTT. Encoded protein: CASTEPRRRNTEAFF.

This clonotype was observed many times. The chain is built from TRBV20-1 and TRBJ2-1, with a weak D call TRBD1 (6 bases). The CDR3 has 17 residues. Trimming took 2 bases from V and 1 from J, leaving 18 bases between them. The V gene's germline CDR1 is DFQATT and CDR2 SNEGSKA (reference sequence). The CDR3 here is CSARHNTGTPSYNEQFF. DNA of the CDR3: TGCAGTGCTAGACATAACACCGGGACACCGTCCTACAATGAGCAGTTCTTC.

This clonotype was seen many times. The CDR3 loop is CASSLAPSTDTQYF. For the CDR3, the DNA is TGTGCCAGCAGCTTAGCGCCTAGCACAGATACGCAGTATTTT. The chain links TRBV7-3 to TRBJ2-3; D is uncertain. Looked up from germline, CDR1 is SGHTA and CDR2 is FQGTGA. V lost 2 bases and J lost 0, with 6 bases in between. CDR3 size: 14 residues. The complete variable domain, with remaining parts taken from reference TRBV7-3 and TRBJ2-3, reads GAGVSQTPSNKVTEKGKYVELRCDPISGHTALYWYRQSLGQGPEFLIYFQGTGAADDSGLPNDRFFAVRPEGSVSTLKIQRTERGDSAVYLCASSLAPSTDTQYFGPGTRLTVL.